These 14 T cell receptor beta chains came from one sample sequenced in a study of long-term antiretroviral therapy in people with HIV. Running of the v3.0 immunoSEQ assay took place at survey level. Profiled with immunoSEQ multiplex PCR; TCRdb holds only in-frame clones, not every one. This table has 15,000 to 20,000 clones, more than 65% appearing once. The source was unsorted PBMCs, collected at the start of antiretroviral therapy, before treatment. The receptors come from a man aged 18-30 years with HIV.

The V gene is TRBV19, the J gene TRBJ2-5, with 11 nucleotides matching TRBD2. CDR3 length: 16 amino acids. After removal of 3 bases from V and 2 bases from J, the junction contained 5 bases not matched to a gene. The germline CDR1 and CDR2 sequences are LNHDA and SQIVND (reference sequence). This CDR3 is CASSISLAGAQETQYF. The CDR3 DNA reads as TGTGCCAGTAGTATTTCACTAGCGGGAGCTCAAGAGACCCAGTACTTC. The full variable domain, its missing parts supplied by reference TRBV19 and TRBJ2-5, is DGGITQSPKYLFRKEGQNVTLSCEQNLNHDAMYWYRQDPGQGLRLIYYSQIVNDFQKGDIAEGYSVSREKKESFPLTVTSAQKNPTAFYLCASSISLAGAQETQYFGPGTRLLVL.

The CDR3 region is CASSSQGVNVGYTF. CDR3 DNA: TGTGCCAGCTCATCACAGGGGGTGAATGTTGGCTACACCTTC. V is TRBV18 and J is TRBJ1-2, with 8 nucleotides matching TRBD1. Germline CDR1 and CDR2: KGHSH and LQKENI. V lost 5 bases, J lost 7 bases, and 9 bases stayed unmatched. This CDR3 contains 14 residues.

The CDR3 sequence: CATSRDTEAFF. In nucleotides, the CDR3 is TGTGCCACCAGCAGAGACACTGAAGCTTTCTTT. This chain uses TRBV15 with TRBJ1-1; D ambiguous. The germline V gene has CDR1 LNHNV and CDR2 YYDKDF (reference sequence). The V gene lost 0 bases and the J gene lost 4 bases, with 0 bases spanning the gap. CDR3 length: 11 amino acids.

This chain connects TRBV6-5 to TRBJ2-7; maybe TRBD1 (6 bases). There are 13 residues in the CDR3. V was clipped by 6 bases and J by 0 bases, with 9 bases between them. Germline V lookup: CDR1 MNHEY, CDR2 SVGAGI. The CDR3 nucleotides read TGTGCCAGCAGACACAGGGACTCCTACGAGCAGTACTTC. Its protein is CASRHRDSYEQYF.

V is TRBV2 and J is TRBJ1-1; D remains unclear. Per germline, CDR1 SNHLY and CDR2 FYNNEI. Deletions cut 6 bases from V and 6 bases from J, with 23 bases between. There are 16 residues in the CDR3. CDR3 sequence: CASSSRSGGVLAEAFF. The CDR3 DNA reads as TGTGCCAGCAGCTCGAGGTCGGGAGGCGTTTTGGCTGAAGCTTTCTTT.

The rearrangement joins TRBV18 to TRBJ1-5, with D unclear. This CDR3 is built from 14 residues. CDR1 is KGHSH and CDR2 is LQKENI in the germline V gene. Trimming shortened V by 2 bases and J by 1 base, and 6 bases separated the two germline ends. This chain's CDR3 is CASSPLQSNQPQHF. CDR3 sequence (DNA): TGTGCCAGCTCACCATTACAGAGCAATCAGCCCCAGCATTTT.

This chain uses TRBV6-1 with TRBJ2-1; D is unresolved. With 4 bases removed from V and 6 bases from J, the gap between germline ends came to 7 bases. Germline CDR1 and CDR2: MNHNS and SASEGT. The CDR3 consists of 12 residues. CDR3: CASSALGNEQFF. Here the CDR3 DNA reads TGTGCCAGCAGTGCACTCGGCAATGAGCAGTTCTTC.

This clone has just one count. This sequence joins TRBV11-2 and TRBJ1-3; the D is unclear. The CDR3 is made up of 14 amino acids. Germline assignment: CDR1 SGHAT and CDR2 FQNNGV. V dropped 3 bases and J dropped 7 bases, with 13 bases sitting between them. CDR3 protein: CASSFGRVGNTIYF. CDR3 coding DNA: TGTGCCAGCAGCTTCGGGAGGGTCGGGAACACCATATATTTT. Full variable domain (outside the CDR3, taken from reference TRBV11-2 and TRBJ1-3): EAGVAQSPRYKIIEKRQSVAFWCNPISGHATLYWYQQILGQGPKLLIQFQNNGVVDDSQLPKDRFSAERLKGVDSTLKIQPAKLEDSAVYLCASSFGRVGNTIYFGEGSWLTVV.

This chain joins TRBV19 and TRBJ2-7; TRBD1 agrees at 8 bases. J was trimmed by 3 bases and V by 3 bases; bases with no gene match: 19. The CDR3 totals 19 residues. From germline, CDR1 is LNHDA and CDR2 SQIVND (reference sequence). This CDR3 is CASSIESWTGLSRNYEQYF. As DNA, the CDR3 is TGTGCCAGTAGTATTGAGTCGTGGACAGGGCTCTCCCGGAACTACGAGCAGTACTTC.

The V call is TRBV6-5, the J call TRBJ1-2, with TRBD1 matching over 8 bases. J lost 8 bases, V lost 5 bases, and 7 bases had no gene match. Germline CDR1 MNHEY, CDR2 SVGAGI. The CDR3 consists of 13 residues. The CDR3 is CASSVEQGGGYTF. The CDR3 nucleotides are TGTGCCAGCAGTGTTGAACAGGGGGGAGGCTACACCTTC.

This clone came up once. The chain has TRBV10-2 and TRBJ2-3; D not resolved. The germline V gene has CDR1 WSHSY and CDR2 SAAADI. This CDR3 has 15 residues. Trimming took off 5 bases at V and 4 bases at J, with 16 bases between the two ends. Here the CDR3 reads CASSKTLTLADTQYF. For the CDR3, the DNA is TGCGCCAGCAGTAAGACCCTAACCCTCGCAGATACGCAGTATTTT.

The rearrangement links TRBV14 to TRBJ2-5; no definite D call. CDR3 length equals 15 residues. Germline lookup yields CDR1 SGHDN and CDR2 FVKESK. V was pared by 0 bases and J by 9 bases, with 17 bases between. CDR3 residues: CASSQDRGRLSAQYF. The CDR3 nucleotides read TGTGCCAGCAGCCAAGATCGAGGCCGCTTGAGTGCCCAGTACTTC.

The chain recombines TRBV6-6 with TRBJ1-1; D not resolved. The CDR3 loop spans 13 amino acids. V lost 2 bases, J lost 6 bases, and 10 bases lay in between. From germline, CDR1 is MNHNY and CDR2 SVGAGI (reference sequence). CDR3 residues: CASSYSLSAEAFF. Here the CDR3 DNA reads TGTGCCAGCAGTTACAGTTTAAGCGCTGAAGCTTTCTTT.

CDR3 nucleotides: TGTGCCAGCAGCTTAGTAGCTGCCAGGGACGGTTTCCCCGGGGAGCTGTTTTTT. It yields the protein CASSLVAARDGFPGELFF. This chain joins TRBV7-9 and TRBJ2-2; the D gene could be TRBD1 or TRBD2 (5 bases each). From germline, CDR1 is SEHNR and CDR2 FQNEAQ (reference sequence). This CDR3 is 18 amino acids long. The V end was cut by 1 base, the J end by 6 bases, with 21 bases between. The complete variable domain, with remaining parts taken from reference TRBV7-9 and TRBJ2-2, reads DTGVSQNPRHKITKRGQNVTFRCDPISEHNRLYWYRQTLGQGPEFLTYFQNEAQLEKSRLLSDRFSAERPKGSFSTLEIQRTEQGDSAMYLCASSLVAARDGFPGELFFGEGSRLTVL.